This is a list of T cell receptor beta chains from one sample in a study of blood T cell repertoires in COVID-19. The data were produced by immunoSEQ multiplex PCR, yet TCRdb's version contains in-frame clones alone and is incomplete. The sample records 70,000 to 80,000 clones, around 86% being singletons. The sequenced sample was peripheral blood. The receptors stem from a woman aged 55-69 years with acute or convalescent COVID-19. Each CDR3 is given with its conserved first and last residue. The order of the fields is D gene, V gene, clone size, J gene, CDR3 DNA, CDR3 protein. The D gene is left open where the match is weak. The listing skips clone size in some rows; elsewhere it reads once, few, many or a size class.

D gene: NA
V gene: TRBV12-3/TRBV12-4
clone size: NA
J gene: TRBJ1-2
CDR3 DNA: TGTGCCAGCAGTTTCTCCCTTCGGGATGGCTACACCTTC
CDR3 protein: CASSFSLRDGYTF

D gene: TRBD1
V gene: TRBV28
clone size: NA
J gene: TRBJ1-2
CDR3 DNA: TGTGCCAGCAGTATGCCTTTCGGGGGGGACAGGGGACCGCCTAACTATGGCTACACCTTC
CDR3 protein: CASSMPFGGDRGPPNYGYTF

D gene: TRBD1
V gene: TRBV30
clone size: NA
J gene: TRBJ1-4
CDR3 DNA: TGTGCCTGGGGAGGGACAGGTTCATGGTTTTTT
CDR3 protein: CAWGGTGSWFF

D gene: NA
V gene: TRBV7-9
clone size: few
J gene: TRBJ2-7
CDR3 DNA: TGTGCCAGCAGCCGCCTAGGGTCCGGGACACAGTACAACTACGAGCAGTACTTC
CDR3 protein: CASSRLGSGTQYNYEQYF

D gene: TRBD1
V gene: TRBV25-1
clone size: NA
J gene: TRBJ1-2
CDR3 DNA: TGTGCCAGCAGGGCCGGGACAGAGGCTTATGGCTACACCTTC
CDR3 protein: CASRAGTEAYGYTF

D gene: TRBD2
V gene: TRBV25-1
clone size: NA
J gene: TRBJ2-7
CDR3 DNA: TGTGCCAGCAGTGACCGCTCAGGGAGGGAGCCCTACGAGCAGTACTTC
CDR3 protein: CASSDRSGREPYEQYF

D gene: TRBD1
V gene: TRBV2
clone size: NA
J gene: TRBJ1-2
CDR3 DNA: TGTGCCAGCAGTGGGCGACAGGGTGCCAACTATGGCTACACCTTC
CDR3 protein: CASSGRQGANYGYTF

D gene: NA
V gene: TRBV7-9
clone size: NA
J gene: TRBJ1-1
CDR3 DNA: TGTGCCAGCAGCTTAGCGATAGACACTGAAGCTTTCTTT
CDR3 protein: CASSLAIDTEAFF

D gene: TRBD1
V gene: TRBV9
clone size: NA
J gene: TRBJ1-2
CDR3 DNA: TGTGCCAGTGCCACCGGGACAGGGGGCACTAACTATGGCTACACCTTC
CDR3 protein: CASATGTGGTNYGYTF

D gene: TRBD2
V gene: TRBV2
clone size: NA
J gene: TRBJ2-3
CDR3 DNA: TGTGCCAGCAGTGTAGCGGGGGGTATAGATACGCAGTATTTT
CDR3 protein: CASSVAGGIDTQYF

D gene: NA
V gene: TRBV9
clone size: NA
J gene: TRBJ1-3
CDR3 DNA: TGTGCCAGCAGCGTAGGGGGACATTCAAACACCATATATTTT
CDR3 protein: CASSVGGHSNTIYF

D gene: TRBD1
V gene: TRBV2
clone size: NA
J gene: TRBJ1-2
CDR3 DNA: TGTGCCAGCAGTATACAACGGACAGGGGGCGGCTATGGCTACACCTTC
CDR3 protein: CASSIQRTGGGYGYTF

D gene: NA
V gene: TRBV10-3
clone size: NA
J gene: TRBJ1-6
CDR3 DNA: TGTGCCATCAGTGATGGCCAGGGTGGTTCACCCCTCCACTTT
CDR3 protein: CAISDGQGGSPLHF

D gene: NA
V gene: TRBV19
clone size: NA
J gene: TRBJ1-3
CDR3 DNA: TGTGCCAGTAGTATAGTTCTCTTCTCTGGAAACACCATATATTTT
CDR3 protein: CASSIVLFSGNTIYF

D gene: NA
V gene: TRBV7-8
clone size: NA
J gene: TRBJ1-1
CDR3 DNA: TGTGCCAGCAGCTACGCCTGGACAGACACTGAAGCTTTCTTT
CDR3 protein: CASSYAWTDTEAFF

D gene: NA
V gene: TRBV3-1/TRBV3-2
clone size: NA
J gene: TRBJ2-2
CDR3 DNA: TGTGCCAGCAGCCATCTGGAGGGTGGGGAGCTGTTTTTT
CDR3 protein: CASSHLEGGELFF

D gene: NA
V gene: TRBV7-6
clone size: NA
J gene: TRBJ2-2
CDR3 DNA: TGTGCCAGCAGCAGGGGGAAGGCCGGGGAGCTGTTTTTT
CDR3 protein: CASSRGKAGELFF

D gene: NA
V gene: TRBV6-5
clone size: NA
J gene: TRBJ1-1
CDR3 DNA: TGTGCCAGCAGTTACTATAGAGGGTCTGAAGCTTTCTTT
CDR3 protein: CASSYYRGSEAFF

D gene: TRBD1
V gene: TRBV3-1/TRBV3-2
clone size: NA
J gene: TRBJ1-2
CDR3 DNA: TGTGCCAGCAGCCTCCGGACAGGGAGTTGGGTTGGCTACACCTTC
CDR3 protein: CASSLRTGSWVGYTF

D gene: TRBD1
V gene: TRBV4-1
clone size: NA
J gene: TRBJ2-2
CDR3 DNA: TGCGCCAGCAGCCCAAGGACAGGGAACACCGGGGAGCTGTTTTTT
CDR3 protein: CASSPRTGNTGELFF

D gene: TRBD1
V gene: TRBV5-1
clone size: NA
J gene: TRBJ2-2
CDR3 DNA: TGCGCCAGCAGCACCGGGACAGGGGTCTTTAACGGGGAGCTGTTTTTT
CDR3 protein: CASSTGTGVFNGELFF

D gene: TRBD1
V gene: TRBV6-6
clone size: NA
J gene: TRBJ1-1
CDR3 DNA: TGTGCCAGCAGACAGGGGGCCATGACCACTGAAGCTTTCTTT
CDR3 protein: CASRQGAMTTEAFF

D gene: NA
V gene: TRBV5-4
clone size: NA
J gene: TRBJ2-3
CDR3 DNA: TGTGCCAGCAGCTTGGGCGTTAGCACAGATACGCAGTATTTT
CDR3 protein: CASSLGVSTDTQYF

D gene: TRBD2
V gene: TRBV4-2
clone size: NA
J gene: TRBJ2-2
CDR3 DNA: TGTGCCAGCAGCCAAGAGCGGGGGGGCCCCGGGGAGCTGTTTTTT
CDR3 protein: CASSQERGGPGELFF

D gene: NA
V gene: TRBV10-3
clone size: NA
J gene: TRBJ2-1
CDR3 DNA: TGTGCCACCGTAACTACCGACAATGAGCAGTTCTTC
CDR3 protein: CATVTTDNEQFF

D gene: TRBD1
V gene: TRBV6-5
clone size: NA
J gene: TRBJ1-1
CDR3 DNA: TGTGCCAGCAGGGATACAGGGGGCACTGAAGCTTTCTTT
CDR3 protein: CASRDTGGTEAFF

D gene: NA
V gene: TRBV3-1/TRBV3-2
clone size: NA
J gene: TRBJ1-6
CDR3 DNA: TGTGCCAGCAGCCAAGACGGGCAGGGTGAGAATTCACCCCTCCACTTT
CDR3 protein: CASSQDGQGENSPLHF

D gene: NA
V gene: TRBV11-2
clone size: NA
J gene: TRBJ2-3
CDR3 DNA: TGTGCCAGCAGCCCTCGGGCAGGGAACACAGATACGCAGTATTTT
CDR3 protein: CASSPRAGNTDTQYF

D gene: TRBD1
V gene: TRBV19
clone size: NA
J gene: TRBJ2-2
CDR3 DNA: TGTGCCAGTAGTATTACAGGGGGCGCGGTCGGGGAGCTGTTTTTT
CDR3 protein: CASSITGGAVGELFF

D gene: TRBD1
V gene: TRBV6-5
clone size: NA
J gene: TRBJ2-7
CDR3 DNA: TGTGCCAGCCAGCAGGACAGGGCCCCCTACGAGCAGTACTTC
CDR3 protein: CASQQDRAPYEQYF

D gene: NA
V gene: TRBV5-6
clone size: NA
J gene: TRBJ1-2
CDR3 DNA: TGTGCCAGCAGTCCGGGACACAACTATGGCTACACCTTC
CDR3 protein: CASSPGHNYGYTF

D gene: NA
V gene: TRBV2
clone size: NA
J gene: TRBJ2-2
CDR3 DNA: TGTGCCAGCAGCCGAGCCGGGGGGCTAACCGGGGAGCTGTTTTTT
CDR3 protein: CASSRAGGLTGELFF

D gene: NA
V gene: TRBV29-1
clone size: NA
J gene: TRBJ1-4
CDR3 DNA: TGCAGCGCCTTCCATGAAAAACTGTTTTTT
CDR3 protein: CSAFHEKLFF

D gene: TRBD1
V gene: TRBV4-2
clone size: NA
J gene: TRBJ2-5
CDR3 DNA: TGTGCCAGCAGCCAAGCGTGGGACAGGGGTGGGGAGACCCAGTACTTC
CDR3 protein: CASSQAWDRGGETQYF

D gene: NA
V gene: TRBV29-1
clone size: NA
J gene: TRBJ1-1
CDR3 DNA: TGCAGCGTCGAGGGACACACGAACACTGAAGCTTTCTTT
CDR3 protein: CSVEGHTNTEAFF

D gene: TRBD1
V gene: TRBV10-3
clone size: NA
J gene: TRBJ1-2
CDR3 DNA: TGTGCCATCACTCCGGACAGGGTTGGGGGCTACACCTTC
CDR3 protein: CAITPDRVGGYTF

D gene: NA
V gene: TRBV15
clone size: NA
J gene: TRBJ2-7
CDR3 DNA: TGTGCCACCAGCCCCCGACAGCAAGCCTACGAGCAGTACTTC
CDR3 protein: CATSPRQQAYEQYF

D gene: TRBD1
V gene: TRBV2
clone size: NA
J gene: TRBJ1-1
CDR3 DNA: TGTGCCAGCAGAATAGACAGGGCCCTGAACACTGAAGCTTTCTTT
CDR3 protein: CASRIDRALNTEAFF

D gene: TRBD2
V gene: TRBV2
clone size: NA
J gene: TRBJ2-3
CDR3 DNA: TGTGCCAGCAGTTCGGAACTAGCGGCAGGGTTGGATACGCAGTATTTT
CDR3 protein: CASSSELAAGLDTQYF

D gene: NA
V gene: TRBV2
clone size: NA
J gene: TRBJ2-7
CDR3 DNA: TGTGCCAGCAGTGAAATATACGAGCAGTACTTC
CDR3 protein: CASSEIYEQYF

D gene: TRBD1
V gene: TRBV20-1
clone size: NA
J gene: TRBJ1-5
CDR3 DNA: TGCAGTGCTAGTAGACAGGGCGGCAATCAGCCCCAGCATTTT
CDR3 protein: CSASRQGGNQPQHF

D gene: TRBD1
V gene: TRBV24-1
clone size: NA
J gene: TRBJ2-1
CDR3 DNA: TGTGCCACCAGTGATGGGTCTGGGACAGAGCGTTCATACAATGAGCAGTTCTTC
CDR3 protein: CATSDGSGTERSYNEQFF

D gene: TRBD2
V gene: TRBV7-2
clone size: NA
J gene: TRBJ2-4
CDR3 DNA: TGTGCCAGCAGCTTAAGACTAGCGGGGGGCAGGAACATTCAGTACTTC
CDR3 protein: CASSLRLAGGRNIQYF

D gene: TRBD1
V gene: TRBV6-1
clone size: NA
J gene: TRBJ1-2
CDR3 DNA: TGTGCCAGCAGTGAGGCCCGGGACAGATACTATGGCTACACCTTC
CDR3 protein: CASSEARDRYYGYTF

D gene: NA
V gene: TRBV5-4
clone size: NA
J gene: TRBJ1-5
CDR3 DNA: TGTGCCAGCAGCTTGGATACGGGTCGGCCCCAGCATTTT
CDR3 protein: CASSLDTGRPQHF

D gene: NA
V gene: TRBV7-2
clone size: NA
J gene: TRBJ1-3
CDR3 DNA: TGTGCCAGCAGCTTAGACGGGATCTCTGGAAACACCATATATTTT
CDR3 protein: CASSLDGISGNTIYF

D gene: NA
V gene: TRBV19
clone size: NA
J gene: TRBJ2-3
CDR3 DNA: TGTGCCAGTAGTATCGGTTACAGGGACACAGATACGCAGTATTTT
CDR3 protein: CASSIGYRDTDTQYF

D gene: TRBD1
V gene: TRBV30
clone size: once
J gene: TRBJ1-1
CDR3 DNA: TGTGCCTCCTCAACGACAGGGAGGAACACTGAAGCTTTCTTT
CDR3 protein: CASSTTGRNTEAFF

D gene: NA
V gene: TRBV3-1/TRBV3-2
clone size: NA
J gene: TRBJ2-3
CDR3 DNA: TGTGCCAGCAGCCAAGGGAGCAATACGCAGTATTTT
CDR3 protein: CASSQGSNTQYF

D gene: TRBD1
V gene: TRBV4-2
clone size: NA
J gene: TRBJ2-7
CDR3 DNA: TGTGCCAGCAGCCATACAGGGGGCTCCTACGAGCAGTACTTC
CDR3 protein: CASSHTGGSYEQYF